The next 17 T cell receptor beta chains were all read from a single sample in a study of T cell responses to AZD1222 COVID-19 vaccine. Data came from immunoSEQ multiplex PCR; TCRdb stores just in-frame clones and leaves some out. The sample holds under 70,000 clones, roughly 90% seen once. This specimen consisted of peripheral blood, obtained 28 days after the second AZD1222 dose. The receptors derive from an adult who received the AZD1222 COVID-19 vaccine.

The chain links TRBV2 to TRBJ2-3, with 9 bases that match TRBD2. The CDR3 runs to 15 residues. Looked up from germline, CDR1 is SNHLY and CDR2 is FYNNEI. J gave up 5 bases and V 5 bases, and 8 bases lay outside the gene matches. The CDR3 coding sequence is TGTGCCAGCAGTCTGAGAGCGGGAGGTGGAGATACGCAGTATTTT. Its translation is CASSLRAGGGDTQYF.

CDR3 DNA sequence: TGTGCCAGCAGCTTGAGGACGTATGGGACTAGTGGAAATGAGCAGTTCTTC. Encoded protein: CASSLRTYGTSGNEQFF. The rearrangement links TRBV5-6 to TRBJ2-1, with 8 positions matching TRBD2. V was pared by 1 base and J by 7 bases, with 13 bases of the junction left unmatched. CDR1 and CDR2 from the germline V gene are SGHDT and YYEEEE. CDR3 length equals 17 residues. Using reference TRBV5-6 and TRBJ2-1 for the parts outside the CDR3, the full variable domain is DAGVTQSPTHLIKTRGQQVTLRCSPKSGHDTVSWYQQALGQGPQFIFQYYEEEERQRGNFPDRFSGHQFPNYSSELNVNALLLGDSALYLCASSLRTYGTSGNEQFFGPGTRLTVL.

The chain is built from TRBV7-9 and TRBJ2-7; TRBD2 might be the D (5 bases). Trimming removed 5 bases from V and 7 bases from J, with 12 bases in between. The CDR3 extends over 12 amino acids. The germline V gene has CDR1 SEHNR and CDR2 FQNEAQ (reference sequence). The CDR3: CASSRDSGEQYF. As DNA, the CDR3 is TGTGCCAGCAGCCGGGATTCGGGGGAGCAGTACTTC.

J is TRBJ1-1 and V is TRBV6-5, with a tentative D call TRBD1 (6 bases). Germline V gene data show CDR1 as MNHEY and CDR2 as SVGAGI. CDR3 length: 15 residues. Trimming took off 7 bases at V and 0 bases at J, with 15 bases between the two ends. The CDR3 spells CASTNGGTLNTEAFF. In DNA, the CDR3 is TGTGCCAGCACTAATGGGGGGACACTGAACACTGAAGCTTTCTTT.

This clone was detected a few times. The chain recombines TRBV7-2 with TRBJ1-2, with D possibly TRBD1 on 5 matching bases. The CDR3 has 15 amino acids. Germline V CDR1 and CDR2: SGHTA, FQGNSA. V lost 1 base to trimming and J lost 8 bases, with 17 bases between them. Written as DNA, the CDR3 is TGTGCCAGCAGCTTAGGCCCCGATAGGGGAAGCGGCTACACCTTC. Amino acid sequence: CASSLGPDRGSGYTF.

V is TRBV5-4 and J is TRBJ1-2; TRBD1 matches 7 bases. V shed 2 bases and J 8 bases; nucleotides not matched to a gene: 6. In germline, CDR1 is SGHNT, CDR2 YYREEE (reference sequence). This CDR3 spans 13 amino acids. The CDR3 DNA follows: TGTGCCAGCAGCTTACGACAGGGATCCGGCTACACCTTC. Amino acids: CASSLRQGSGYTF.

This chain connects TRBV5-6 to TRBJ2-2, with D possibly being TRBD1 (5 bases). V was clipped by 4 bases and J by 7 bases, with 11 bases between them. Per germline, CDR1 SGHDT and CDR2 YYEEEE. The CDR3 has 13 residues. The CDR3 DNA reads TGTGCCAGCAGCGCCGACAGAGACGGGGAGCTGTTTTTT. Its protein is CASSADRDGELFF. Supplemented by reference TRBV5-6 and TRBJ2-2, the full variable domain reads DAGVTQSPTHLIKTRGQQVTLRCSPKSGHDTVSWYQQALGQGPQFIFQYYEEEERQRGNFPDRFSGHQFPNYSSELNVNALLLGDSALYLCASSADRDGELFFGEGSRLTVL.

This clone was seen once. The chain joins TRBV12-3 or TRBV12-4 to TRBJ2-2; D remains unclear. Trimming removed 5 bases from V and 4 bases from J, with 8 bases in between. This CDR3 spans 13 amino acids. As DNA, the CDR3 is TGTGCCAGCAGTGGGCCGGTCACCGGGGAGCTGTTTTTT. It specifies CASSGPVTGELFF.

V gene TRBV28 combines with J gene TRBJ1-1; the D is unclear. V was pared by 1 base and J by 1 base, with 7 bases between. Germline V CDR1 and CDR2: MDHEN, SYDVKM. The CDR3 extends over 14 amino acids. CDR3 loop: CASSLYNWNTEAFF. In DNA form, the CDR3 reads TGTGCCAGCAGTTTATACAATTGGAACACTGAAGCTTTCTTT.

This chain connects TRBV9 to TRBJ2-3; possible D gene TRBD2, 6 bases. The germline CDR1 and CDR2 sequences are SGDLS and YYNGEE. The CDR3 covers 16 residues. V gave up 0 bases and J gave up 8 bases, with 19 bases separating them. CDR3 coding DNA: TGTGCCAGCAGCGTAGTGCAGCGGGCCCCCCTTTTTACGCAGTATTTT. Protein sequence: CASSVVQRAPLFTQYF. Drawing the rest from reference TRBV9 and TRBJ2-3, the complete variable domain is DSGVTQTPKHLITATGQRVTLRCSPRSGDLSVYWYQQSLDQGLQFLIQYYNGEERAKGNILERFSAQQFPDLHSELNLSSLELGDSALYFCASSVVQRAPLFTQYFGPGTRLTVL.

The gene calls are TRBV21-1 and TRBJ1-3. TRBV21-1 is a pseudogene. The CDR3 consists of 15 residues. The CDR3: CASSKAWDSGNTIYF. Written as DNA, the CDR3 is TGTGCCAGCAGCAAAGCTTGGGACTCTGGAAACACCATATATTTT.

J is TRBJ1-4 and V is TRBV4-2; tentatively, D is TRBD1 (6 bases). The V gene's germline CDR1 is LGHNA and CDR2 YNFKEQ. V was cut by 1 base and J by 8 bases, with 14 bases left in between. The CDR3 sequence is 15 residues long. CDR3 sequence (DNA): TGTGCCAGCAGCCAAGTGGAGGGGGAGGGGGAAAAACTGTTTTTT. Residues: CASSQVEGEGEKLFF.

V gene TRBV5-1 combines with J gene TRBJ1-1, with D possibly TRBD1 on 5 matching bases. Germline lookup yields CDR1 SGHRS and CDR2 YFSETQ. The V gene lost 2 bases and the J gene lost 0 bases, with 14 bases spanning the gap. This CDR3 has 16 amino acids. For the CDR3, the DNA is TGCGCCAGCAGCTTTGAAATGGGGACCTTGAACACTGAAGCTTTCTTT. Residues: CASSFEMGTLNTEAFF.

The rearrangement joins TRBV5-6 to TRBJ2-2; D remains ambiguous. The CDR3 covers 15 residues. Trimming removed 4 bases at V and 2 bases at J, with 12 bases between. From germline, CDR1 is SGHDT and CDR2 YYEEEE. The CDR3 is CASSTMRLNTGELFF. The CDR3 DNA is TGTGCCAGCAGCACAATGCGTCTAAACACCGGGGAGCTGTTTTTT.

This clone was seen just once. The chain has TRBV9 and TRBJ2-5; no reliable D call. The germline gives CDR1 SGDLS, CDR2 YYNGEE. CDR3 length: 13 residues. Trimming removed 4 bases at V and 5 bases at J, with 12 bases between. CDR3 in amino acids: CASSPSPGETQYF. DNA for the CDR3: TGTGCCAGCAGCCCCAGTCCCGGCGAGACCCAGTACTTC.

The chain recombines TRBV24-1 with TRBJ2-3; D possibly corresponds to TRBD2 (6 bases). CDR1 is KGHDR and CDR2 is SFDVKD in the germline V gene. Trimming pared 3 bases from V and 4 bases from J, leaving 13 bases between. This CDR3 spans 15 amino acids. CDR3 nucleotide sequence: TGTGCCACCAGTGATCCCCGGAGGGGCGCAGATACGCAGTATTTT. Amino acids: CATSDPRRGADTQYF.

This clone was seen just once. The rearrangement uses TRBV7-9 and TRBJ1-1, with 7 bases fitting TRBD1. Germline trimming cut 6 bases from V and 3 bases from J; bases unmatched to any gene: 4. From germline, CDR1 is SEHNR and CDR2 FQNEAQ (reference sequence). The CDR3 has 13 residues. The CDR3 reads CASSNTGDTEAFF. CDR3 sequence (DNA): TGTGCCAGCAGTAATACAGGGGACACTGAAGCTTTCTTT.